The source of this T cell receptor (beta chain) is a study of blood T cell repertoires in COVID-19. Whole-study context: The United States, Italy and Spain supplied acute and convalescent COVID-19 samples. PBMCs, B-cell-depleted T cells, or T cells were the source of the cDNA or gDNA that made up the material.

In the original workflow: How many nucleated cells were present was estimated from reference gene primer amplification. TCRdb keeps only in-frame clones here, not all; method: immunoSEQ multiplex PCR. V, J and clone size are taken as reported in that table, and D and trimming were inferred from the DNA itself. The table has around 80,000 clones, approximately 83% seen once. V dropped 2 bases and J dropped 7 bases, with 15 bases sitting between them. The V gene's germline CDR1 is MDHEN and CDR2 SYDVKM. CDR3 length: 16 residues. The V and J genes are TRBV28 and TRBJ1-6, with D possibly matching TRBD1 (6 bases). The sequence came from a woman aged 80 or older with acute or convalescent COVID-19. Sequenced material: peripheral blood. Here the CDR3 DNA reads TGTGCCAGCAGTTTAGGTGGGGGGGCGCGGAATTCACCCCTCCACTTT. This translates into CASSLGGGARNSPLHF. Variable domain in full (rest from reference TRBV28 and TRBJ1-6): DVKVTQSSRYLVKRTGEKVFLECVQDMDHENMFWYRQDPGLGLRLIYFSYDVKMKEKGDIPEGYSVSREKKERFSLILESASTNQTSMYLCASSLGGGARNSPLHFGNGTRLTVT.